This TCR beta chain was recovered during a study of cytomegalovirus exposure and HLA in healthy donors. Regarding the study as a whole: Follow-up analysis later connected one missense variant in DCLRE1C with trimming of TCR beta V- and J-genes. Among TCR beta chains of equal frequency, HLA-associated ones were more clonally expanded in a later analysis. CMV serostatus was the sole immune exposure information available. Among CMV-associated TCR beta chains, most appeared HLA-restricted in a later analysis.

The CDR3 loop spans 15 amino acids. Trimming cost V 1 base and J 7 bases; bases outside gene matches: 6. Germline CDR1 is SGHTA and CDR2 is FQGNSA. Primers for the PCR totalled 60 Vbeta and 13 Jbeta. The table came from immunoSEQ multiplex PCR; TCRdb's copy has only in-frame clones and leaves some out. The sample yields 150,000 to 200,000 clones, roughly 85% seen once. Regarding this clone: Its antigen is still unknown.

J is TRBJ2-1 and V is TRBV7-2, with 8 bases matching TRBD1. The receptor comes from a man aged 18-30 years in good health and CMV-seropositive. The sample was PBMCs. Here the CDR3 DNA reads TGTGCCAGCAGCTTAGAAGGACAGGGTGGTAATGAGCAGTTCTTC. The encoded protein is CASSLEGQGGNEQFF.